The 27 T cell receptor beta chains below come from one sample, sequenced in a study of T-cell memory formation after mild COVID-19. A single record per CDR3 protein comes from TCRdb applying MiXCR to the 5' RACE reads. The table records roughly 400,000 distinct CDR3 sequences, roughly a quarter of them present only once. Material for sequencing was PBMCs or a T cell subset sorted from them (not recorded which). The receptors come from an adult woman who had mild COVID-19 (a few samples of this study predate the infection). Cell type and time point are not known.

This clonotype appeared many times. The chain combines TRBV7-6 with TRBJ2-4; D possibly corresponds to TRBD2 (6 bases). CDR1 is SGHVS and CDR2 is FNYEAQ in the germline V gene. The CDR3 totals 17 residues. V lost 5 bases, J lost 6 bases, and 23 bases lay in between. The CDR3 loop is CASSPSSGRRAGNIQYF. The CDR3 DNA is TGTGCCAGCAGCCCCTCCTCCGGTCGGAGGGCTGGAAACATTCAGTACTTC.

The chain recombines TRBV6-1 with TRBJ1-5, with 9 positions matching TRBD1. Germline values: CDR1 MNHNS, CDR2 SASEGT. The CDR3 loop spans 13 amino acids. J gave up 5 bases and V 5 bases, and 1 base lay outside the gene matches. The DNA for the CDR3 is TGTGCCAGCAGTAGACAGGGGGATCAGCCCCAGCATTTT. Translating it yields CASSRQGDQPQHF.

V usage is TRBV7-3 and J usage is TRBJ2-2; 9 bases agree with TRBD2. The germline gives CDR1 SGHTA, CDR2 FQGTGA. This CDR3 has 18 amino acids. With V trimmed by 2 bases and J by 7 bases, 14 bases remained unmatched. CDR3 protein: CASSLSVLAGGPNGELFF. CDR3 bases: TGTGCCAGCAGCTTATCCGTACTGGCGGGAGGGCCTAACGGGGAGCTGTTTTTT.

The CDR3 reads CASRGGAGYQWTEAFF. The CDR3 DNA is TGTGCCAGCAGGGGAGGGGCAGGATATCAGTGGACTGAAGCTTTCTTT. V gene TRBV6-5 combines with J gene TRBJ1-1; TRBD1 is a possible D gene (5 bases). V dropped 6 bases and J dropped 5 bases, with 22 bases sitting between them. This CDR3 is built from 16 residues. Germline V gene lookup returns CDR1 MNHEY and CDR2 SVGAGI.

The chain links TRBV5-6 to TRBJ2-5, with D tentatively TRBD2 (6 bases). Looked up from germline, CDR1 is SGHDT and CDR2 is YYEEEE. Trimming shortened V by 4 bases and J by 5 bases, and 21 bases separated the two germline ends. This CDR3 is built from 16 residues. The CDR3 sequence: CASSVRLDGRTETQYF. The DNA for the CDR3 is TGTGCCAGCAGCGTACGACTAGATGGGAGGACGGAGACCCAGTACTTC.

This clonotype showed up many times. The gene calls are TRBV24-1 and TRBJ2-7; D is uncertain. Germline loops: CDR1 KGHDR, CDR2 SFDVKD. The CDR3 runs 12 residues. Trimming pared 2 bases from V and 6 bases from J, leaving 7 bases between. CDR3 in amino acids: CATSDYLGEQYF. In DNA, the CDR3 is TGTGCCACCAGTGATTACTTGGGCGAGCAGTACTTC.

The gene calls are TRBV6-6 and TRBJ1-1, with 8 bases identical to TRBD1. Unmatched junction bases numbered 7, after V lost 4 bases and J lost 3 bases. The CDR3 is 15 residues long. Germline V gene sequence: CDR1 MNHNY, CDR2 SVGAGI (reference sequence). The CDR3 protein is CASSSSMTGDTEAFF. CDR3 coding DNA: TGTGCCAGCAGTTCCTCGATGACAGGGGACACTGAAGCTTTCTTT.

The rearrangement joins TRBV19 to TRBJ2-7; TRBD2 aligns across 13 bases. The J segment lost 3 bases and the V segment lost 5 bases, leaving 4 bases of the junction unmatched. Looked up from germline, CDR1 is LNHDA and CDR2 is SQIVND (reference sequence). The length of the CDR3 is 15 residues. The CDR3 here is CASSVGTSGIYEQYF. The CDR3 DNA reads TGTGCCAGTAGTGTCGGGACTAGCGGGATCTACGAGCAGTACTTC. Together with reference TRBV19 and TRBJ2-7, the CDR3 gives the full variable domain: DGGITQSPKYLFRKEGQNVTLSCEQNLNHDAMYWYRQDPGQGLRLIYYSQIVNDFQKGDIAEGYSVSREKKESFPLTVTSAQKNPTAFYLCASSVGTSGIYEQYFGPGTRLTVT.

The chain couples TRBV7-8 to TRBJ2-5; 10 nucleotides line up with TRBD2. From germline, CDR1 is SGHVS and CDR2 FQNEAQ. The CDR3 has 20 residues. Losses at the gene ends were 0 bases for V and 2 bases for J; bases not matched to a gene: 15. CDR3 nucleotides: TGTGCCAGCAGCTTAGCGACCCCAGCGGGGGGGCGGTCGCCTCAAGAGACCCAGTACTTC. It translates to CASSLATPAGGRSPQETQYF.

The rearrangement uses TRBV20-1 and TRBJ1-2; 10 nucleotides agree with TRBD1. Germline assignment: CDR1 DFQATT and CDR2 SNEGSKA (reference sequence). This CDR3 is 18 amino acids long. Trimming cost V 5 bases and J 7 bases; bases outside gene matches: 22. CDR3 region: CSAVTGGSPLGASSGYTF. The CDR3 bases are TGCAGTGCTGTGACAGGGGGCTCTCCCCTTGGGGCTTCAAGTGGCTACACCTTC.

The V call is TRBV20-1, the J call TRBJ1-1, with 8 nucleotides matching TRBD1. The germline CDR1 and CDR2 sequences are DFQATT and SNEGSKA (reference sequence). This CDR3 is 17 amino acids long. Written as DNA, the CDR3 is TGCAGCGCGAGGGGCCGACAGGGGCTGTCTATTAACACTGAAGCTTTCTTT. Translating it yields CSARGRQGLSINTEAFF.

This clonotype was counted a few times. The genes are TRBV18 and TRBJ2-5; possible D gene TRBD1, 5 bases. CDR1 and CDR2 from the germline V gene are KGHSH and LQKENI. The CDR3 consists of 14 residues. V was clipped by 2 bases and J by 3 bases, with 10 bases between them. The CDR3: CASSPGQDKETQYF. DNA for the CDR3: TGTGCCAGCTCACCAGGACAAGACAAAGAGACCCAGTACTTC.

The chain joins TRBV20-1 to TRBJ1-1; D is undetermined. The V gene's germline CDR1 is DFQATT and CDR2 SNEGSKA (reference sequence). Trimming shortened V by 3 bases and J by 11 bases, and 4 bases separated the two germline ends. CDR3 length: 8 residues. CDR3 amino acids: CSARSAFF. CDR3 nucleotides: TGCAGTGCTAGGTCGGCTTTCTTT.

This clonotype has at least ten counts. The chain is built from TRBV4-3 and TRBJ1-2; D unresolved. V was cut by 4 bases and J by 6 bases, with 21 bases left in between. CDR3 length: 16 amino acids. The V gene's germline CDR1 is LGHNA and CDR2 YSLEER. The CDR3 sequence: CASSLAWSPGKHGYTF. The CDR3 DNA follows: TGCGCCAGCAGCCTGGCTTGGAGCCCTGGGAAGCATGGCTACACCTTC.

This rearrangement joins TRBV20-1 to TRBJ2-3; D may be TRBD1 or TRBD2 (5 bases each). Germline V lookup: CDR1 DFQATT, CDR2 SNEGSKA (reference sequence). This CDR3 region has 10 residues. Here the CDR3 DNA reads TGCAGCTCCTGGGGGGATACGCAGTATTTT. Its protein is CSSWGDTQYF.

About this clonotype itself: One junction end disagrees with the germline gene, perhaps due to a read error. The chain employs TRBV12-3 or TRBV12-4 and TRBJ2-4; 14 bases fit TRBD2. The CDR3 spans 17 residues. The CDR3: CSSSKGLAGVAKNIQYF. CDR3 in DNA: TGTTCCAGCAGCAAGGGACTAGCGGGAGTGGCCAAAAACATTCAGTACTTC.

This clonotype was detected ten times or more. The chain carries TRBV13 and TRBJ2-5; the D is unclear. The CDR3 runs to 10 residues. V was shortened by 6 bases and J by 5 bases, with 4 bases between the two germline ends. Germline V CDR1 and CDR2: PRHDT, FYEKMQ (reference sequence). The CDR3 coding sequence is TGTGCCAGCAGTGGGGAGACCCAGTACTTC. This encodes CASSGETQYF.

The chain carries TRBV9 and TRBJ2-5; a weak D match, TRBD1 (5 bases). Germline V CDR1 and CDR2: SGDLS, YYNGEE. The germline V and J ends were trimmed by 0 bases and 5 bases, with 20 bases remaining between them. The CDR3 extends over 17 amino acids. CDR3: CASSVGKGRGHGETQYF. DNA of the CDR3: TGTGCCAGCAGCGTAGGAAAGGGTCGAGGACATGGGGAGACCCAGTACTTC.

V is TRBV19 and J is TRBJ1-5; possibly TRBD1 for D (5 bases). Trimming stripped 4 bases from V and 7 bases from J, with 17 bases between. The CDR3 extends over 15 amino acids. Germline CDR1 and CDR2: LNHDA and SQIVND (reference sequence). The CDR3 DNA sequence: TGTGCCAGTAGTACCTACCAGGGTGAAAGCCAGCCCCAGCATTTT. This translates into CASSTYQGESQPQHF.

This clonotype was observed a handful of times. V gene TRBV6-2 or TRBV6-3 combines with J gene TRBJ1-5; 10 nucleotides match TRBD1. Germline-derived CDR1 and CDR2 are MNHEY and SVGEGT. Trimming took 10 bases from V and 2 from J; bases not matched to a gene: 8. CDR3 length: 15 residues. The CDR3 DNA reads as TGTGCCACCTACCCCGGGACAGGGGGCAATCAGCCCCAGCATTTT. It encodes CATYPGTGGNQPQHF.

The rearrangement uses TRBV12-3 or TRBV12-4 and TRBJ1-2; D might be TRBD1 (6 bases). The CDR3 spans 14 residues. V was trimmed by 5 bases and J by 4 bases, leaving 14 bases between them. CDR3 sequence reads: CASSGEQGFYGYTF. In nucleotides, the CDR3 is TGTGCCAGCAGTGGGGAACAGGGATTCTATGGCTACACCTTC.

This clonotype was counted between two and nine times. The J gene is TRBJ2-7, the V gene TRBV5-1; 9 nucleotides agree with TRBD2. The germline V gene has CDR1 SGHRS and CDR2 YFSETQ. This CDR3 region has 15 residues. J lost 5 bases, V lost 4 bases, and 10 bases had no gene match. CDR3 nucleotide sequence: TGCGCCAGCAGCACAGTGGGGGTAGCGGGAGACGAGCAGTACTTC. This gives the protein CASSTVGVAGDEQYF.

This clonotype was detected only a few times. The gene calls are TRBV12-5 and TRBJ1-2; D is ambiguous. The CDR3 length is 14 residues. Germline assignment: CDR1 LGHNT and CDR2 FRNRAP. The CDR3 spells CASSPHRTVMGYTF. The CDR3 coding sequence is TGTGCCAGCAGTCCACATCGGACGGTTATGGGCTACACCTTC.

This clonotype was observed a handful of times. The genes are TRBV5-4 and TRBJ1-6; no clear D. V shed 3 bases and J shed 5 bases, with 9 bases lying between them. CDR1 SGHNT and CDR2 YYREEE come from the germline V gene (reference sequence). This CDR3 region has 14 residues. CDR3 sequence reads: CASSSPGHNSPLHF. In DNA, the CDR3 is TGTGCCAGCAGCTCTCCGGGCCATAATTCACCCCTCCACTTT. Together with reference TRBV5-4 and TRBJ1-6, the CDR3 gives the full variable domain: ETGVTQSPTHLIKTRGQQVTLRCSSQSGHNTVSWYQQALGQGPQFIFQYYREEENGRGNFPPRFSGLQFPNYSSELNVNALELDDSALYLCASSSPGHNSPLHFGNGTRLTVT.

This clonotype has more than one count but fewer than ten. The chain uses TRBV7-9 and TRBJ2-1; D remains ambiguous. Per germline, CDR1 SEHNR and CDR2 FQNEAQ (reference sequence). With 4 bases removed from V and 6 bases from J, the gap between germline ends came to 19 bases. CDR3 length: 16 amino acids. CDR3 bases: TGTGCCAGCAGCTCCATTGTATCCCTTATCAGCAATGAGCAGTTCTTC. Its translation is CASSSIVSLISNEQFF.

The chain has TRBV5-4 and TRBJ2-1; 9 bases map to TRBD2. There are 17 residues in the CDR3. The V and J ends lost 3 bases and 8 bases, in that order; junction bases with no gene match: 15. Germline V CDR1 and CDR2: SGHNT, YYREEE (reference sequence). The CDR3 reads CASSSSPLSGRRDEQFF. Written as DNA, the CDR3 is TGTGCCAGCAGCTCGTCGCCTTTAAGCGGGAGGAGGGATGAGCAGTTCTTC.

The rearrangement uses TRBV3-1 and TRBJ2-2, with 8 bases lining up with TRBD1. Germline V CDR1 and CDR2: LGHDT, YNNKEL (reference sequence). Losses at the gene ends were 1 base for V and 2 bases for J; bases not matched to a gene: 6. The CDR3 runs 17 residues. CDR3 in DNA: TGTGCCAGCAGCCAAGCCGGACAGGGACCTAACACCGGGGAGCTGTTTTTT. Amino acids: CASSQAGQGPNTGELFF.